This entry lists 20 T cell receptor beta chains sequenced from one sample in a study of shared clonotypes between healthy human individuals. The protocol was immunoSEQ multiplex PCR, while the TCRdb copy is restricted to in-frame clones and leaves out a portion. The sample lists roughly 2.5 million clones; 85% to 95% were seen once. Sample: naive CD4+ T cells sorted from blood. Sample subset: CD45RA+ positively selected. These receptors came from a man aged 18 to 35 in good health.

The CDR3 DNA reads as TGTGCCAGCAACCAGGGACCCGGCTACGAGCAGTACTTC. It specifies CASNQGPGYEQYF. This chain connects TRBV6-5 to TRBJ2-7; D could derive from TRBD1 or TRBD2 (5 bases each). Trimming cost V 7 bases and J 3 bases, with 13 bases left between them. The CDR3 length is 13 residues. The germline V gene has CDR1 MNHEY and CDR2 SVGAGI.

DNA of the CDR3: TGTGCCAGCAGTGAAGGTGGGGCAGTAAATGAAAAACTGTTTTTT. It yields the protein CASSEGGAVNEKLFF. This chain uses TRBV6-1 with TRBJ1-4, with D possibly matching TRBD1 (5 bases). The germline CDR1 and CDR2 sequences are MNHNS and SASEGT. The CDR3 contains 15 residues. V was shortened by 1 base and J by 5 bases, with 11 bases between the two germline ends.

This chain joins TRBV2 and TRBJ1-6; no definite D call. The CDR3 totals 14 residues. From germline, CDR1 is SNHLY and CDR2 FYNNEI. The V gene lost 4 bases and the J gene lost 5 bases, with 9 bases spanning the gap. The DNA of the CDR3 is TGTGCCAGCAGTGCATCTGTTAATAATTCACCCCTCCACTTT. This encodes CASSASVNNSPLHF.

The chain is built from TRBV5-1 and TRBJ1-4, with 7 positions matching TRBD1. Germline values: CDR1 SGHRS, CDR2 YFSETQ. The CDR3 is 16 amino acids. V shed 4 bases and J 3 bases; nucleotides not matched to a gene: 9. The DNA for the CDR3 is TGCGCCAGCAGCCCGTCTGACAGGGTTGCTAATGAAAAACTGTTTTTT. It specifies CASSPSDRVANEKLFF.

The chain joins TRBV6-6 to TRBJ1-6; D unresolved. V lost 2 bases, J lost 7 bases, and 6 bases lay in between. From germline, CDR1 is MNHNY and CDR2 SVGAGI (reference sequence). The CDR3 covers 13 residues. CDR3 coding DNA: TGTGCCAGCAGTTACACAGAGAATTCACCCCTCCACTTT. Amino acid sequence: CASSYTENSPLHF.

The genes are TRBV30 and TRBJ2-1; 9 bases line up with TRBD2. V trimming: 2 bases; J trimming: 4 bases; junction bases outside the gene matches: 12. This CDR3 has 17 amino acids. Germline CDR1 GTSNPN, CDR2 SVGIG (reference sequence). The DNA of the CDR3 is TGTGCCTGGAGTACACTGATCACTAGCGGGTTTTACAATGAGCAGTTCTTC. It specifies CAWSTLITSGFYNEQFF.

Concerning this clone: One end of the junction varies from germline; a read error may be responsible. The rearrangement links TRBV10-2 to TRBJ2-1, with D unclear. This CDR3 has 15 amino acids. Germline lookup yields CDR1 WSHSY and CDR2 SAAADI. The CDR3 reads CAISATGSSYNEQFF. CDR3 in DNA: TGTGCCATCAGCGCGACTGGTAGCTCCTACAATGAGCAGTTCTTC.

CDR3: CASSQDRTGPIISGANVLTF. The CDR3 DNA follows: TGCGCCAGCAGCCAAGATAGAACGGGACCCATCATCTCTGGGGCCAACGTCCTGACTTTC. The chain carries TRBV4-1 and TRBJ2-6; either TRBD1 or TRBD2 may supply D (5 bases each). Germline CDR1 is MGHRA and CDR2 is YSYEKL. The CDR3 is 20 residues long. V was trimmed by 0 bases and J by 0 bases, leaving 18 bases between them.

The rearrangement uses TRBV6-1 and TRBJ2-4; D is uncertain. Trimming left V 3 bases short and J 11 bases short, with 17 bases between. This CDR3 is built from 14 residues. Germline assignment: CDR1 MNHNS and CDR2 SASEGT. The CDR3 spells CASSDPQPGSFQYF. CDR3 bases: TGTGCCAGCAGTGATCCTCAGCCAGGCTCATTTCAGTACTTC.

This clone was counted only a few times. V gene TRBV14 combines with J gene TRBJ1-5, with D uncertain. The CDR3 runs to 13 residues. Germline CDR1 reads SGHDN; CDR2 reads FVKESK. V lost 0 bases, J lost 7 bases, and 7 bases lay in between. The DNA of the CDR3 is TGTGCCAGCAGCCAAGATAAGAGACAGCCCCAGCATTTT. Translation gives CASSQDKRQPQHF.

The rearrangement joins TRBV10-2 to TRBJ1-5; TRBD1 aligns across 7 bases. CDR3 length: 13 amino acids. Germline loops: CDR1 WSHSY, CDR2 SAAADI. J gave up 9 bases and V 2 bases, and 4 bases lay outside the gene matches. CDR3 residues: CASSEQGGRPQHF. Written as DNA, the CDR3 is TGCGCCAGCAGTGAGCAAGGGGGCCGGCCCCAGCATTTT.

Written as DNA, the CDR3 is TGCGCCAGCAGCTCGGACGGGGCCTACAATGAGCAGTTCTTC. This codes for CASSSDGAYNEQFF. The chain uses TRBV5-1 and TRBJ2-1; possible D gene TRBD2, 5 bases. Looked up from germline, CDR1 is SGHRS and CDR2 is YFSETQ. The CDR3 extends over 14 amino acids. Between the trimmed V and J ends, which lost 3 bases and 2 bases, there was a span of 9 bases.

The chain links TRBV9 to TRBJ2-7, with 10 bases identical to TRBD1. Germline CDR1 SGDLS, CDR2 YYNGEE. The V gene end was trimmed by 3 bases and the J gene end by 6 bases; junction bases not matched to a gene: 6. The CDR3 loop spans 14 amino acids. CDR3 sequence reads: CASSAARDRGEQYF. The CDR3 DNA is TGTGCCAGCAGCGCCGCCCGGGACAGGGGCGAGCAGTACTTC.

DNA for the CDR3: TGCGCCAGCAGCCAAAAGGGGTGGGCCGGGGGTGGCTCTGGAAACACCATATATTTT. Its translation is CASSQKGWAGGGSGNTIYF. The chain carries TRBV4-1 and TRBJ1-3; D is perhaps TRBD1 (5 bases). Germline V gene data show CDR1 as MGHRA and CDR2 as YSYEKL. V was shortened by 2 bases and J by 0 bases, with 20 bases between the two germline ends. The CDR3 is made up of 19 amino acids.

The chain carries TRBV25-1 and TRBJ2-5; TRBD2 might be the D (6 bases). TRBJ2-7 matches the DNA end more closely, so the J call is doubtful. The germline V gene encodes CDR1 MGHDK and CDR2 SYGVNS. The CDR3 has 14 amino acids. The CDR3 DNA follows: TGTGCCAGCAGTGAATCTGGGAGGCCCTACGAGCAGTACTTC. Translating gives CASSESGRPYEQYF.

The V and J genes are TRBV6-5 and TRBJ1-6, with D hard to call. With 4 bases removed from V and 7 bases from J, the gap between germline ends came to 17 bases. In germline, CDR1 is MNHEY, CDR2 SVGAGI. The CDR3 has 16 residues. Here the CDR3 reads CASSSGGGGRNSPLHF. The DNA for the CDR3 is TGTGCCAGCAGTTCAGGTGGAGGTGGGAGGAATTCACCCCTCCACTTT.

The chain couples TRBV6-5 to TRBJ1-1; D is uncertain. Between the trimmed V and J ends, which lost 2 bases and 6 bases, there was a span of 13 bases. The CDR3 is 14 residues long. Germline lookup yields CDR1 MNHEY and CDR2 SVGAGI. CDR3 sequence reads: CASSYTRGMAEAFF. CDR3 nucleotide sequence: TGTGCCAGCAGTTACACACGAGGCATGGCTGAAGCTTTCTTT.

DNA of the CDR3: TGCGCCAGCACTCCGACTAGCGTTAGCACAGATACGCAGTATTTT. It codes for CASTPTSVSTDTQYF. The chain employs TRBV5-1 and TRBJ2-3; 8 positions match TRBD2. The germline gives CDR1 SGHRS, CDR2 YFSETQ. CDR3 length: 15 amino acids. V trimming: 6 bases; J trimming: 0 bases; junction bases outside the gene matches: 6.

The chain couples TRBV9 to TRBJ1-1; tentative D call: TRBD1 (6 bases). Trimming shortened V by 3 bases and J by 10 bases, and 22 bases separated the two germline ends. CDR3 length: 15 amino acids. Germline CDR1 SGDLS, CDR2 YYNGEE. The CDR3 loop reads CASSAFTRGGLGAFF. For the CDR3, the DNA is TGTGCCAGCAGCGCGTTCACTCGGGGGGGCTTGGGAGCTTTCTTT.

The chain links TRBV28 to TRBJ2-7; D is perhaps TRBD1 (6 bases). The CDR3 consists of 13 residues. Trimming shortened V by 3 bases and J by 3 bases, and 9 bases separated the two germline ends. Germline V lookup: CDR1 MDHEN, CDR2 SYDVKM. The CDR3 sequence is CASSLGHYYEQYF. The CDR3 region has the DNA TGTGCCAGCAGTTTGGGACATTACTACGAGCAGTACTTC.